This T cell receptor beta chain was identified in a study of tumor-infiltrating lymphocytes in primary liver carcinoma. At the level of the study: Patients were both men and women, whose ages ran from 30 to 69 years. Study results and limitations: Tumor tissue displayed a significantly greater top-250-clone fraction than blood (p = 0.039).

Total RNA and DNA came together from around 18-30 mg of bulk tissue without cell sorting. Patients carried chronic HBV infection without prior treatment. With regard to this clonotype: The antigen is undetermined.

Synthesis of TCR beta cDNA was carried out from approximately 470 ng total RNA with a constant-region primer. Slightly modified ARM-PCR served as the procedure for the TCR beta libraries. These libraries came from three rounds of nested multiplex PCR. MiXCR, applied by TCRdb to the multiplex PCR reads, yields one record per CDR3 protein. The sample yields tens of thousands of distinct CDR3 sequences, about 65% seen once. This receptor was obtained from a man in his forties with primary liver carcinoma and hepatitis B virus infection. The source material was liver tumor tissue from sampling region 4. Subset denoted: tumor region T4, right-lateral pole.

The CDR3 sequence: CSDVSLVNEQFF. CDR3 in DNA: TGCAGCGATGTCAGTCTAGTCAATGAGCAGTTCTTC. The chain links TRBV29-1 to TRBJ2-1; D call uncertain. Deletions cut 7 bases from V and 6 bases from J, with 13 bases between. Germline values: CDR1 SQVTM, CDR2 ANQGSEA. This CDR3 region has 12 residues.